A single sample is the source of the 24 T cell receptor beta chains below, sequenced in a study of Ad26.COV2.S vaccination and SARS-CoV-2 variants. TCRdb's copy holds only in-frame clones and misses some; the assay was immunoSEQ multiplex PCR. In the table there are about 94,000 clones, more than 70% of which are singletons. The input for sequencing was peripheral blood, taken after recovery from COVID-19. These receptor sequences come from a human donor who had recovered from COVID-19.

The V call is TRBV7-3, the J call TRBJ2-2; D remains unclear. The CDR3 extends over 14 amino acids. The germline V gene has CDR1 SGHTA and CDR2 FQGTGA. V dropped 2 bases and J dropped 4 bases, with 8 bases sitting between them. CDR3 coding DNA: TGTGCCAGCAGCTTAGGGAAACTCACCGGGGAGCTGTTTTTT. Translated: CASSLGKLTGELFF.

This chain uses TRBV7-9 with TRBJ2-2, with TRBD2 as a possible D gene (6 bases). This CDR3 is 18 amino acids long. The germline V and J ends were trimmed by 1 base and 1 base, with 16 bases remaining between them. Germline CDR1 is SEHNR and CDR2 is FQNEAQ (reference sequence). The CDR3, as DNA: TGTGCCAGCAGCTTAGGAAGGGGTAGCGGAGTGAACACCGGGGAGCTGTTTTTT. This translates into CASSLGRGSGVNTGELFF.

The J gene is TRBJ2-7, the V gene TRBV5-6; TRBD1 matches at 7 bases. The CDR3 extends over 17 amino acids. V shed 0 bases, J shed 3 bases, and the junction held 12 bases outside the gene matches. Looked up from germline, CDR1 is SGHDT and CDR2 is YYEEEE. The CDR3 here is CASSLERGRRPDYEQYF. The CDR3 region has the DNA TGTGCCAGCAGCTTGGAAAGGGGGCGCCGGCCGGACTACGAGCAGTACTTC.

V gene TRBV19 combines with J gene TRBJ2-1; D is perhaps TRBD2 (6 bases). The germline V gene has CDR1 LNHDA and CDR2 SQIVND (reference sequence). CDR3 length: 16 residues. V lost 1 base to trimming and J lost 4 bases, with 14 bases between them. Here the CDR3 DNA reads TGTGCCAGTAGTATAGTGGGTAGCGGACTTTACAATGAGCAGTTCTTC. Amino acids: CASSIVGSGLYNEQFF. The complete variable domain, with remaining parts taken from reference TRBV19 and TRBJ2-1, reads DGGITQSPKYLFRKEGQNVTLSCEQNLNHDAMYWYRQDPGQGLRLIYYSQIVNDFQKGDIAEGYSVSREKKESFPLTVTSAQKNPTAFYLCASSIVGSGLYNEQFFGPGTRLTVL.

This chain joins TRBV27 and TRBJ1-1; maybe TRBD1 (5 bases). V lost 6 bases and J lost 8, with 16 bases in between. The germline V gene has CDR1 MNHEY and CDR2 SMNVEV (reference sequence). CDR3 length: 13 amino acids. The CDR3 loop reads CASSGGRGGEAFF. The CDR3 DNA sequence: TGTGCCAGCAGCGGAGGACGGGGGGGGGAAGCTTTCTTT.

This chain links TRBV29-1 with TRBJ1-1; D uncertain. V gave up 0 bases and J gave up 0 bases, with 8 bases separating them. Germline CDR1 is SQVTM and CDR2 is ANQGSEA. The length of the CDR3 is 14 residues. The DNA for the CDR3 is TGCAGCGTTGAAGATTGGAGGATGAACACTGAAGCTTTCTTT. It is translated as CSVEDWRMNTEAFF.

V is TRBV9 and J is TRBJ1-2; TRBD1 might be the D (5 bases). Deletions cut 0 bases from V and 2 bases from J, with 11 bases between. In germline, CDR1 is SGDLS, CDR2 YYNGEE. The CDR3 runs to 15 residues. The CDR3 sequence is CASSVVGEGNYGYTF. In DNA, the CDR3 is TGTGCCAGCAGCGTAGTCGGGGAGGGGAACTATGGCTACACCTTC.

This chain links TRBV20-1 with TRBJ1-1; no firm D call. The V and J ends lost 3 bases and 8 bases respectively, with 10 bases between them. This CDR3 is 11 amino acids long. The germline CDR1 and CDR2 sequences are DFQATT and SNEGSKA (reference sequence). DNA for the CDR3: TGCAGTGCTAGTCCGGATAGGGAAGCTTTCTTT. Protein sequence: CSASPDREAFF.

J is TRBJ2-7 and V is TRBV13, with 8 bases aligning to TRBD2. V was pared by 5 bases and J by 0 bases, with 9 bases of the junction left unmatched. Germline V CDR1 and CDR2: PRHDT, FYEKMQ (reference sequence). The CDR3 runs to 16 residues. CDR3 nucleotide sequence: TGTGCCAGCAGCGGAATACTCAGCGGGAGCTCCTACGAGCAGTACTTC. The encoded protein is CASSGILSGSSYEQYF.

This chain uses TRBV5-1 with TRBJ2-2, with no clear D. Trimming shortened V by 3 bases and J by 1 base, and 10 bases separated the two germline ends. Germline CDR1 and CDR2: SGHRS and YFSETQ. This CDR3 is built from 15 residues. The CDR3: CASSSRSRNTGELFF. CDR3 bases: TGCGCCAGCAGCTCACGGAGTCGGAACACCGGGGAGCTGTTTTTT.

The count of this clone is one. The chain uses TRBV7-6 and TRBJ1-1, with a possible D match to TRBD1 (6 bases). The CDR3 has 15 amino acids. Germline loops: CDR1 SGHVS, CDR2 FNYEAQ. Trimming left V 1 base short and J 1 base short, with 10 bases between. CDR3 DNA sequence: TGTGCCAGCAGCTTAGGGGGGCAGGGGAACACTGAAGCTTTCTTT. As protein: CASSLGGQGNTEAFF.

The CDR3 loop reads CASSYSRVQPEAFF. CDR3 DNA sequence: TGTGCCAGCAGTTACTCGAGGGTTCAACCTGAAGCTTTCTTT. The V and J genes are TRBV6-5 and TRBJ1-1; D not resolved. Germline values: CDR1 MNHEY, CDR2 SVGAGI. V gave up 0 bases and J gave up 6 bases, with 11 bases separating them. This CDR3 is 14 amino acids long.

The chain recombines TRBV9 with TRBJ1-1; D is uncertain. Germline assignment: CDR1 SGDLS and CDR2 YYNGEE. V gave up 0 bases and J gave up 5 bases, with 8 bases separating them. The CDR3 is 13 residues long. The CDR3 DNA reads TGTGCCAGCAGCGTAGATACGGGAACTGAAGCTTTCTTT. Translation: CASSVDTGTEAFF.

The chain links TRBV13 to TRBJ1-6; weak D call: TRBD1 (6 bases). Germline CDR1 is PRHDT and CDR2 is FYEKMQ (reference sequence). Trimming removed 0 bases from V and 9 bases from J, with 12 bases in between. CDR3 length equals 15 residues. In nucleotides, the CDR3 is TGTGCCAGCAGCTTAGGTCGCAGGGGAGTTTCACCCCTCCACTTT. This translates into CASSLGRRGVSPLHF.

This clone was observed once. The chain links TRBV7-2 to TRBJ2-7; TRBD1 matches 9 bases. Trimming took 5 bases from V and 5 from J; bases not matched to a gene: 10. The CDR3 loop spans 15 amino acids. CDR1 and CDR2 (germline): SGHTA, FQGNSA. The CDR3 here is CASSPSGQGHNEQYF. As DNA, the CDR3 is TGTGCCAGCAGCCCCTCGGGACAGGGCCACAACGAGCAGTACTTC.

The chain employs TRBV3-1 (or the pseudogene TRBV3-2) and TRBJ2-1; 10 bases fit TRBD2. The length of the CDR3 is 17 residues. In germline, CDR1 is LGHDT, CDR2 YNNKEL (reference sequence). V shed 0 bases, J shed 3 bases, and the junction held 5 bases outside the gene matches. The CDR3 DNA is TGTGCCAGCAGCCAAGATCTGGCTAGCGGGGGCTACAATGAGCAGTTCTTC. Amino acid sequence: CASSQDLASGGYNEQFF.

CDR3 sequence reads: CASSQGTGQNYEQYF. CDR3 nucleotide sequence: TGCGCCAGCAGCCAAGGGACGGGACAGAACTACGAGCAGTACTTC. The J gene is TRBJ2-7, the V gene TRBV4-1, with 7 bases aligning to TRBD1. The junction had 6 bases not matched to a gene; V was cut back by 1 base and J by 3 bases. Per the germline V gene, CDR1 is MGHRA and CDR2 is YSYEKL. The CDR3 totals 15 residues.

The J gene is TRBJ2-7, the V gene TRBV4-3, with D unresolved. The CDR3 runs to 15 residues. Germline V CDR1 and CDR2: LGHNA, YSLEER. The ends were cut back, 0 bases at V and 2 bases at J, with 11 bases in the middle. CDR3 in amino acids: CASSQDRHSTYEQYF. The CDR3 bases are TGCGCCAGCAGCCAAGATAGACACAGCACCTACGAGCAGTACTTC.

This clone has just one count. The chain joins TRBV28 to TRBJ2-2; D tentatively reads TRBD1 or TRBD2 (5 bases each). Germline-derived CDR1 and CDR2 are MDHEN and SYDVKM. CDR3 length: 14 amino acids. Trimming removed 8 bases at V and 2 bases at J, with 12 bases between. The CDR3 loop is CASRPGPNTGELFF. The CDR3 region has the DNA TGTGCCAGCCGCCCGGGGCCCAACACCGGGGAGCTGTTTTTT.

The chain joins TRBV9 to TRBJ1-1; D remains ambiguous. The CDR3 sequence is 16 residues long. Per the germline V gene, CDR1 is SGDLS and CDR2 is YYNGEE. V lost 0 bases, J lost 1 base, and 13 bases lay in between. CDR3 protein: CASSVADSGWNTEAFF. CDR3 nucleotide sequence: TGTGCCAGCAGCGTAGCGGACTCTGGGTGGAACACTGAAGCTTTCTTT.

This clone was found once. The gene calls are TRBV20-1 and TRBJ2-5; 7 bases are shared with TRBD1. The CDR3 sequence is 13 residues long. CDR1 is DFQATT and CDR2 is SNEGSKA in the germline V gene (reference sequence). J was trimmed by 5 bases and V by 3 bases; bases with no gene match: 6. CDR3 nucleotide sequence: TGCAGTGCTAGTAAGGGGGCCGGGGAGACCCAGTACTTC. Amino acids: CSASKGAGETQYF.

The rearrangement links TRBV24-1 to TRBJ2-5, with D perhaps matching TRBD2 (6 bases). The germline gives CDR1 KGHDR, CDR2 SFDVKD. The CDR3 has 13 residues. Trimming took 8 bases from V and 5 from J, leaving 14 bases between them. The DNA of the CDR3 is TGTGCCACCAATAACGGAGGGAAGGAGACCCAGTACTTC. The encoded protein is CATNNGGKETQYF.

This clone was picked up many times. The chain recombines TRBV28 with TRBJ2-7, with no clear D. Trimming cost V 4 bases and J 6 bases, with 16 bases left between them. The CDR3 runs 14 residues. Germline V gene lookup returns CDR1 MDHEN and CDR2 SYDVKM. The CDR3 DNA reads as TGTGCCAGCAGTTCATTATCGGGTGCTGCCGAGCAGTACTTC. This codes for CASSSLSGAAEQYF.

The chain is built from TRBV18 and TRBJ2-1, with 10 positions matching TRBD2. V gave up 3 bases and J gave up 3 bases; unmatched junction bases: 5. CDR1 is KGHSH and CDR2 is LQKENI in the germline V gene. CDR3 length equals 16 residues. The CDR3 spells CASSPIAGGHYNEQFF. CDR3 coding DNA: TGTGCCAGCTCACCCATAGCGGGAGGACACTACAATGAGCAGTTCTTC. Drawing the rest from reference TRBV18 and TRBJ2-1, the complete variable domain is NAGVMQNPRHLVRRRGQEARLRCSPMKGHSHVYWYRQLPEEGLKFMVYLQKENIIDESGMPKERFSAEFPKEGPSILRIQQVVRGDSAAYFCASSPIAGGHYNEQFFGPGTRLTVL.